A selection of T cell receptor beta chains follows, all from one sample in a study of patients and donors after allogeneic stem cell transplantation. TCRdb processed the RT-PCR reads anew with MiXCR; each CDR3 protein has one entry. The top ten hold approximately 10% of the sample, which has roughly 230,000 distinct CDR3 sequences, 13% to 15% seen once. The sequenced sample was blood, either unsorted or a sorted T cell fraction (not recorded which). The source of these receptors is a human donor who was either an allogeneic HSCT recipient or a stem cell or donor lymphocyte infusion donor (not recorded which). It is not recorded whose cells these are; they may come from a transplant donor. CDR3s include the opening cysteine and the closing phenylalanine or tryptophan. The order of the fields is V gene, D gene, J gene, clone size, CDR3 protein, CDR3 DNA. D genes are given only for firm matches. Clone size is not always given. Where it is, it says once, few, many or a class for expanded clones.

V: TRBV20-1; D: -; J: TRBJ1-3; size: few; CDR3: CSAREGGNTIYF; DNA: TGCAGTGCTAGAGAGGGCGGAAACACCATATATTTT
V: TRBV4-2; D: -; J: TRBJ1-1; size: -; CDR3: CASSHTGGTTEAFF; DNA: TGTGCCAGCAGCCATACCGGGGGGACCACTGAAGCTTTCTTT
V: TRBV5-5; D: -; J: TRBJ1-2; size: -; CDR3: CASSRGGGWDYGYTF; DNA: TGTGCCAGCAGCCGTGGAGGGGGGTGGGACTATGGCTACACCTTC
V: TRBV6-1; D: -; J: TRBJ1-2; size: -; CDR3: CAATPHRADDDGYTF; DNA: TGTGCCGCCACACCGCACAGGGCTGACGACGATGGCTACACCTTC
V: TRBV2; D: -; J: TRBJ1-1; size: few; CDR3: CASSERLGPREGFF; DNA: TGTGCCAGCAGTGAAAGGTTAGGACCCCGGGAGGGTTTCTTT
V: TRBV5-6; D: TRBD1; J: TRBJ2-7; size: -; CDR3: CASSLQGLGEQYF; DNA: TGTGCCAGCAGCCTACAGGGGCTAGGAGAGCAGTACTTC
V: TRBV6-5; D: TRBD1; J: TRBJ1-1; size: few; CDR3: CASSSRTGSMNTEAFF; DNA: TGTGCCAGCAGTTCGCGGACAGGGAGTATGAACACTGAAGCTTTCTTT
V: TRBV20-1; D: -; J: TRBJ1-2; size: -; CDR3: CSARDGGPGSAYGYTF; DNA: TGCAGTGCTAGAGATGGTGGGCCGGGATCGGCCTATGGCTACACCTTC
V: TRBV11-3; D: TRBD2; J: TRBJ2-3; size: few; CDR3: CASSLRLATDTQYF; DNA: TGTGCCAGCAGCTTACGACTAGCGACCGATACGCAGTATTTT
V: TRBV30; D: TRBD1; J: TRBJ1-4; size: -; CDR3: CAWDNPGQGNEKLFF; DNA: TGTGCCTGGGACAACCCGGGACAGGGGAATGAAAAACTGTTTTTT
V: TRBV4-3; D: -; J: TRBJ1-1; size: few; CDR3: CASSHSMGGLNTEAFF; DNA: TGCGCCAGCAGCCATTCCATGGGAGGCTTGAACACTGAAGCTTTCTTT
V: TRBV5-6; D: TRBD1; J: TRBJ2-7; size: few; CDR3: CASSLAGTGLYEQYF; DNA: TGTGCCAGCAGCTTGGCCGGGACAGGCCTTTACGAGCAGTACTTC
V: TRBV18; D: TRBD1; J: TRBJ1-5; size: many; CDR3: CASSLSQGLEPQHF; DNA: TGTGCCAGCTCACTATCACAGGGGTTGGAGCCCCAGCATTTT
V: TRBV7-9; D: TRBD1; J: TRBJ2-7; size: few; CDR3: CASGRLGTGDYEQYF; DNA: TGTGCCAGCGGACGCCTGGGGACAGGGGATTACGAGCAGTACTTC